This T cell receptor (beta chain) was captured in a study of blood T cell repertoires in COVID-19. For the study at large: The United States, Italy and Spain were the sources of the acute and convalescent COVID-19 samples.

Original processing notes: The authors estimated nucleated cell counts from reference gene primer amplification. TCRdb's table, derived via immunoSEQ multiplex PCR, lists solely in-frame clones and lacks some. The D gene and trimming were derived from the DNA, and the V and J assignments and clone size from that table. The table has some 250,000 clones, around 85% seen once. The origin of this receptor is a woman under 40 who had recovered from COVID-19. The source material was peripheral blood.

The CDR3 is CASRGTGGTQPQHF. CDR3 nucleotide sequence: TGTGCCAGTAGGGGGACAGGGGGCACTCAGCCCCAGCATTTT. The chain recombines TRBV19 with TRBJ1-5, with 12 bases that match TRBD1. Losses at the gene ends were 6 bases for V and 6 bases for J; bases not matched to a gene: 3. CDR1 is LNHDA, CDR2 SQIVND, per germline (reference sequence). CDR3 length equals 14 residues.